Listed below are T cell receptor beta chains from one sample, sequenced in a study of shared clonotypes between healthy human individuals. Sequenced by immunoSEQ multiplex PCR; TCRdb stores in-frame clones only, minus some. This sample has some 530,000 clones, with almost 80% found just once. Sequenced sample: PBMCs. The receptors come from a woman aged 40 to 55 in good health. Some clones in this sample may be carry-over from other donors' samples. Both conserved end residues are part of each CDR3. D genes are given only for firm matches. Clone size is given for some rows only: seen once, a few or many times, or a class if the clone is expanded.

j_call	v_call	d_call	clone_size	cdr3_aa	cdr3_nt
TRBJ1-1	TRBV6-1	NA	NA	CASTELKNTEAFF	TGTGCCAGCACGGAGCTCAAGAACACTGAAGCTTTCTTT
TRBJ1-5	TRBV2	TRBD1	once	CASRSSTGGWQPQHF	TGTGCCAGCAGATCTTCTACAGGGGGCTGGCAGCCCCAGCATTTT
TRBJ1-1	TRBV2	TRBD1	NA	CASRTGGTEAFF	TGTGCCAGCCGGACAGGAGGCACTGAAGCTTTCTTT
TRBJ2-7	TRBV11-2	TRBD1	NA	CASSFLRGRSYEQYF	TGTGCCAGCAGTTTCCTCAGGGGGCGCTCCTACGAGCAGTACTTC
TRBJ2-4	TRBV27	NA	NA	CASSLVGASDIQYF	TGTGCCAGCAGTTTAGTGGGGGCGTCTGACATTCAGTACTTC
TRBJ2-2	TRBV6-8	NA	NA	CARLRLQVSGNTGELFF	TGTGCCAGGCTCAGGCTTCAGGTTAGCGGAAACACCGGGGAGCTGTTTTTT
TRBJ2-1	TRBV29-1	TRBD2	NA	CSVTLAGGGGGRSYNEQFF	TGCAGCGTAACCCTAGCGGGAGGTGGTGGGGGAAGGTCCTACAATGAGCAGTTCTTC
TRBJ2-1	TRBV11-2	TRBD2	NA	CASSLRLAGANEQFF	TGTGCCAGCAGCTTGCGACTAGCGGGAGCCAATGAGCAGTTCTTC
TRBJ2-6	TRBV9	NA	once	CASSLIEDLRDGSGANVLTF	TGTGCCAGCAGCCTAATAGAGGACCTCCGGGACGGCTCTGGGGCCAACGTCCTGACTTTC
TRBJ2-5	TRBV2	NA	NA	CASRSDRPGEYF	TGTGCCAGCAGGTCGGACAGGCCGGGGGAGTACTTC
TRBJ2-7	TRBV2	NA	NA	CASSEALHRTDEQYF	TGTGCCAGCAGTGAAGCGCTTCACAGGACAGACGAGCAGTACTTC
TRBJ2-1	TRBV7-2	NA	NA	CASSLRRDAHEQFF	TGTGCCAGCAGCCTGCGGCGGGACGCACATGAGCAGTTCTTC
TRBJ1-5	TRBV28	NA	NA	CASSLSGINQPQHF	TGTGCCAGCAGTTTATCAGGGATCAATCAGCCCCAGCATTTT
TRBJ2-7	TRBV5-4	TRBD2	NA	CASSWTSGRAYEQYF	TGTGCCAGCAGCTGGACTAGCGGGAGGGCCTACGAGCAGTACTTC
TRBJ1-1	TRBV7-3	NA	few	CASSNDSMNTEAFF	TGTGCCAGCAGCAATGACAGTATGAACACTGAAGCTTTCTTT